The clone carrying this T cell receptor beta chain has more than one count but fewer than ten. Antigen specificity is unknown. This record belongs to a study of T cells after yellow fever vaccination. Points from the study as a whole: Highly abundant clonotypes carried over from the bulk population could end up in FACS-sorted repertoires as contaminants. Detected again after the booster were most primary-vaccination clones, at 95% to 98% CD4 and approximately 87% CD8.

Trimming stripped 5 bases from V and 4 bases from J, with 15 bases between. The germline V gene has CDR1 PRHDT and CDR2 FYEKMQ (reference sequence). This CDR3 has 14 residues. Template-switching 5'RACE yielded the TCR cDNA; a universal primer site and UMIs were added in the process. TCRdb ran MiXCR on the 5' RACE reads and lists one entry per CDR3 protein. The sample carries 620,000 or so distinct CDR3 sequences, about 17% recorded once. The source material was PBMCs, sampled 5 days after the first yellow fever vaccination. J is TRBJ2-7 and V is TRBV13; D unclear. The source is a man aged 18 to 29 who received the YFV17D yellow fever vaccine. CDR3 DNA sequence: TGTGCCAGCAGCCCGCCGGACCGTGCTTACGAGCAGTACGTC. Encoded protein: CASSPPDRAYEQYV.